This T cell receptor (beta chain) was obtained from a study of blood T cells in healthy people across ages. Points from the study as a whole: Underestimates were what the diversity estimates from one million T cells were considered to be.

In germline, CDR1 is MNHNY, CDR2 SVGAGI (reference sequence). The CDR3 loop spans 15 amino acids. V lost 0 bases, J lost 4 bases, and 12 bases lay in between. A J-beta primer mix and a sample-barcoded 5' primer were used in a second PCR of roughly 6 to 11 cycles. All samples yielded 2.5 million or more CDR3-containing paired-end reads. TCRdb re-called the 5' RACE reads with MiXCR, one entry per CDR3 protein. This table holds hundreds of thousands of distinct CDR3 sequences, around 26% found once. This clonotype was counted ten times or more. Antigen specificity is unknown. J is TRBJ2-5 and V is TRBV6-6; no clear D gene. Source material: blood. This sequence originates from a woman older than 75 in good health. The CDR3 protein is CASSYSTGPGETQYF. The CDR3 nucleotides are TGTGCCAGCAGTTACTCAACCGGACCGGGAGAGACCCAGTACTTC.